The 5 T cell receptor beta chains below come from one sample, sequenced in a study of blood T cell repertoires in COVID-19. Method: immunoSEQ multiplex PCR; TCRdb's copy keeps in-frame clones and lacks some. The repertoire has over 250,000 clones, approximately 86% of them found once; the top ten carry roughly 9.8%. The material sequenced was peripheral blood. The receptors derive from a man between 35 and 55 years old who had recovered from COVID-19.

The rearrangement joins TRBV30 to TRBJ2-5; 9 bases are shared with TRBD1. Germline V gene sequence: CDR1 GTSNPN, CDR2 SVGIG (reference sequence). The V segment lost 3 bases and the J segment 5 bases; nucleotides outside the gene matches: 4. The CDR3 is 13 amino acids. The DNA of the CDR3 is TGTGCCTGGAGGGGACAGGGCCGGGAGACCCAGTACTTC. Residues: CAWRGQGRETQYF.

This clone showed up just once. This chain links TRBV2 with TRBJ1-2; D is unclear. CDR1 is SNHLY and CDR2 is FYNNEI in the germline V gene. With 6 bases removed from V and 2 bases from J, the gap between germline ends came to 13 bases. This CDR3 is built from 14 residues. The CDR3 protein is CASRGREGNYGYTF. CDR3 bases: TGTGCCAGCAGGGGAAGGGAGGGCAACTATGGCTACACCTTC.

The chain recombines TRBV5-4 with TRBJ2-7; 7 bases agree with TRBD2. The germline V gene has CDR1 SGHNT and CDR2 YYREEE (reference sequence). This CDR3 spans 13 amino acids. The V and J ends lost 0 bases and 7 bases, in that order; junction bases with no gene match: 4. Here the CDR3 reads CASSLGLAEEQYF. CDR3 DNA sequence: TGTGCCAGCAGCTTGGGACTAGCTGAAGAGCAGTACTTC.

The J gene is TRBJ2-2, the V gene TRBV6-1; maybe TRBD2 (5 bases). V lost 3 bases and J 3 bases, leaving 11 bases between the germline ends. The CDR3 length is 15 residues. CDR1 is MNHNS and CDR2 is SASEGT in the germline V gene. CDR3: CASSERVGHTGELFF. The DNA of the CDR3 is TGTGCCAGCAGTGAGAGGGTTGGGCACACCGGGGAGCTGTTTTTT.

This chain uses TRBV2 with TRBJ1-2; 7 bases map to TRBD1. The CDR3 runs to 15 residues. V trimming: 7 bases; J trimming: 6 bases; junction bases outside the gene matches: 14. Germline CDR1 is SNHLY and CDR2 is FYNNEI. CDR3 bases: TGTGCCAGCAAAAAGACAGGGTCGGGAACGCATGGCTACACCTTC. Its protein product is CASKKTGSGTHGYTF.